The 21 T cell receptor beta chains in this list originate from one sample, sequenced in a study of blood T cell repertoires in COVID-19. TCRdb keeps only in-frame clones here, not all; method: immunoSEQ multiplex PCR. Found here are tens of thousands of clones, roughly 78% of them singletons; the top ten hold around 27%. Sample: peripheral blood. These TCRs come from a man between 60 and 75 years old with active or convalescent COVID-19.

CDR3 DNA: TGTGCCAGCAGACCTGAGACAGGGGTTCAAGCTTTCTTT. Protein sequence: CASRPETGVQAFF. This chain uses TRBV2 with TRBJ1-1; the match to TRBD1 covers 8 bases. CDR3 length equals 13 residues. The trim removed 6 bases at V and 9 bases at J, leaving 9 bases unmatched. Germline CDR1 is SNHLY and CDR2 is FYNNEI.

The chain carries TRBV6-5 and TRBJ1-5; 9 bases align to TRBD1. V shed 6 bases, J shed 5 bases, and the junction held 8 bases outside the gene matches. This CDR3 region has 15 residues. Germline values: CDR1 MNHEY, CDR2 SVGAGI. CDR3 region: CASSLTGGSDQPQHF. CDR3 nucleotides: TGTGCCAGCAGCCTAACAGGGGGCAGTGATCAGCCCCAGCATTTT.

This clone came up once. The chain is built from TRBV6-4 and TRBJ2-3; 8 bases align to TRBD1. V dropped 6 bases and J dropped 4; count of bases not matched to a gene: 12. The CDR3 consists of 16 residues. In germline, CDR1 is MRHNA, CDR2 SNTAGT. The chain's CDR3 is CASSKTWTGSADTQYF. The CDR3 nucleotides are TGTGCCAGCAGCAAAACGTGGACAGGGTCGGCAGATACGCAGTATTTT.

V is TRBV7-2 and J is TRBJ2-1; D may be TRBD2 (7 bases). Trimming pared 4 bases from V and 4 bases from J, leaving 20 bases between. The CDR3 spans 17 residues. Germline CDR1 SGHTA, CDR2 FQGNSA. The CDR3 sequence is CASSSSLGGGPYNEQFF. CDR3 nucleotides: TGTGCCAGCAGCTCCTCTTTGGGGGGGGGCCCATACAATGAGCAGTTCTTC. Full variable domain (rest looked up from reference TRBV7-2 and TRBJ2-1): GAGVSQSPSNKVTEKGKDVELRCDPISGHTALYWYRQSLGQGLEFLIYFQGNSAPDKSGLPSDRFSAERTGGSVSTLTIQRTQQEDSAVYLCASSSSLGGGPYNEQFFGPGTRLTVL.

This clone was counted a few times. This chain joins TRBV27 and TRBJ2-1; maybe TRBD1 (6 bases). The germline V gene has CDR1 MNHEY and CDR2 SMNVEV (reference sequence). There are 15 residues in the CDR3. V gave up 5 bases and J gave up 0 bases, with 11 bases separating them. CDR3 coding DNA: TGTGCCAGCAGTCTAACAGGGAGCTCCTACAATGAGCAGTTCTTC. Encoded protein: CASSLTGSSYNEQFF.

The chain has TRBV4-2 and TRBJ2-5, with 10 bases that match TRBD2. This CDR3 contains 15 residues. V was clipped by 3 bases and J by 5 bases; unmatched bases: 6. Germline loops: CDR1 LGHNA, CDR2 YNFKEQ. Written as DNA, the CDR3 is TGTGCCAGCAGCCAGCAGCGGGGGGGCCGGGAGACCCAGTACTTC. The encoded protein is CASSQQRGGRETQYF.

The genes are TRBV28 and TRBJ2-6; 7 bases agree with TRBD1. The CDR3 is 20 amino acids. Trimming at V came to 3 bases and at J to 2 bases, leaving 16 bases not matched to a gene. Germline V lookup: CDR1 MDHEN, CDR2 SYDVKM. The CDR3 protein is CASSFLVWGRGIPGANVLTF. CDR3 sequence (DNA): TGTGCCAGCAGTTTTCTAGTTTGGGGCAGGGGGATCCCTGGGGCCAACGTCCTGACTTTC. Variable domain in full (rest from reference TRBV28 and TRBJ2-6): DVKVTQSSRYLVKRTGEKVFLECVQDMDHENMFWYRQDPGLGLRLIYFSYDVKMKEKGDIPEGYSVSREKKERFSLILESASTNQTSMYLCASSFLVWGRGIPGANVLTFGAGSRLTVL.

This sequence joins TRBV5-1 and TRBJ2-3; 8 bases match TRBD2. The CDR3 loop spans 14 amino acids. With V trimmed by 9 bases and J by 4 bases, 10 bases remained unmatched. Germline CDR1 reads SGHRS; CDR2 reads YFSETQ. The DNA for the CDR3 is TGCGCCACCACATCCGTAGCGGGGCCAGATACGCAGTATTTT. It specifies CATTSVAGPDTQYF.

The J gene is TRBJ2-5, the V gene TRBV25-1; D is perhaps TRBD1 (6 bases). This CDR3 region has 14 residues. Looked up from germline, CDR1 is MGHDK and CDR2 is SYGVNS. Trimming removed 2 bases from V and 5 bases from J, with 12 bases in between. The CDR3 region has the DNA TGTGCCAGCAGTGAACAAACAGGGACGGAGACCCAGTACTTC. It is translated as CASSEQTGTETQYF.

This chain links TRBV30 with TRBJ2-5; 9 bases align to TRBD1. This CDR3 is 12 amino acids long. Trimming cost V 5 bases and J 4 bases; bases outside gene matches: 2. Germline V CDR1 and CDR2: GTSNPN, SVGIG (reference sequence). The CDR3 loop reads CAWGDRAETQYF. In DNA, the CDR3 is TGTGCCTGGGGGGACAGGGCAGAGACCCAGTACTTC.

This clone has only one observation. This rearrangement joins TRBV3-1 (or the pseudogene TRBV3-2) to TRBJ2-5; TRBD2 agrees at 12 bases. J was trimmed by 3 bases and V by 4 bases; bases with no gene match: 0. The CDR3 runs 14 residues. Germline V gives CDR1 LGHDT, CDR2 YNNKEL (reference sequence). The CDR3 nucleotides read TGTGCCAGCAGCCGACTAGCGGGGGAAGAGACCCAGTACTTC. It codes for CASSRLAGEETQYF.

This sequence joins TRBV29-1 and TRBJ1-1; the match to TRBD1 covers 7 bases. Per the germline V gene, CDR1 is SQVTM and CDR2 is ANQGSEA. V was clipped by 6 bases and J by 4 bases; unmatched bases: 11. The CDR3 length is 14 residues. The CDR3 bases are TGCAGCGTAGGGGGCTACAGGGGAGGCACTGAAGCTTTCTTT. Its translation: CSVGGYRGGTEAFF. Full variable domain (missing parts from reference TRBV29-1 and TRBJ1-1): SAVISQKPSRDICQRGTSLTIQCQVDSQVTMMFWYRQQPGQSLTLIATANQGSEATYESGFVIDKFPISRPNLTFSTLTVSNMSPEDSSIYLCSVGGYRGGTEAFFGQGTRLTVV.

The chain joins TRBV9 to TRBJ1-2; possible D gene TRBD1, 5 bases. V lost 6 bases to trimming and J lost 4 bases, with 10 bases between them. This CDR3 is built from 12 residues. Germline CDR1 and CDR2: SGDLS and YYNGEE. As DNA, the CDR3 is TGTGCCAGCAATCAGGGATTCTATGGCTACACCTTC. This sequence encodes CASNQGFYGYTF.

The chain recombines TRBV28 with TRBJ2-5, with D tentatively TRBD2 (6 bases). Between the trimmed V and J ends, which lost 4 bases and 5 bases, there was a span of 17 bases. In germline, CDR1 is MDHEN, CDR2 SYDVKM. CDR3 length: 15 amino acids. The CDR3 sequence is CASSSPGAKSETQYF. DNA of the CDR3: TGTGCCAGCAGTTCTCCGGGAGCCAAGTCGGAGACCCAGTACTTC. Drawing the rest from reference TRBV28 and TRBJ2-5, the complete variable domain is DVKVTQSSRYLVKRTGEKVFLECVQDMDHENMFWYRQDPGLGLRLIYFSYDVKMKEKGDIPEGYSVSREKKERFSLILESASTNQTSMYLCASSSPGAKSETQYFGPGTRLLVL.

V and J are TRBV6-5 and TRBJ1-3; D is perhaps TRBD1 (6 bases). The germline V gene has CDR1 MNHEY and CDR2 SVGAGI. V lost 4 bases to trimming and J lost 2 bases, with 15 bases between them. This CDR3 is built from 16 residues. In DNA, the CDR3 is TGTGCCAGCAGTTCTCAGGGGTCCGCCCCTGGAAACACCATATATTTT. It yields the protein CASSSQGSAPGNTIYF.

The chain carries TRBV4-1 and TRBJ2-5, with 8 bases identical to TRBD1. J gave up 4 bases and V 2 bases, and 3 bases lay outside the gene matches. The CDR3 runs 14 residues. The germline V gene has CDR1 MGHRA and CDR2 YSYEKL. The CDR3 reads CASSQRTGRETQYF. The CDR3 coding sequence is TGCGCCAGCAGCCAACGGACAGGGAGAGAGACCCAGTACTTC.

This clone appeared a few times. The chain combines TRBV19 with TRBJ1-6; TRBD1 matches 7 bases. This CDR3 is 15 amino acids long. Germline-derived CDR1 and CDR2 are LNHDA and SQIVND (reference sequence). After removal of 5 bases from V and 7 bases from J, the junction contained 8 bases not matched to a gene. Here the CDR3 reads CASSFGQAQNSPLHF. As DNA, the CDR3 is TGTGCCAGTAGTTTCGGACAGGCTCAGAATTCACCCCTCCACTTT.

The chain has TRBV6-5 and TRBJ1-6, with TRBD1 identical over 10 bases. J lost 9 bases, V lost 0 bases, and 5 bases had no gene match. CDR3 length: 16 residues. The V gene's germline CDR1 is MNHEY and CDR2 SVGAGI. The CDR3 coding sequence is TGTGCCAGCAGTTACTCGAGGACAGGGGGTGCTTCACCCCTCCACTTT. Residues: CASSYSRTGGASPLHF.

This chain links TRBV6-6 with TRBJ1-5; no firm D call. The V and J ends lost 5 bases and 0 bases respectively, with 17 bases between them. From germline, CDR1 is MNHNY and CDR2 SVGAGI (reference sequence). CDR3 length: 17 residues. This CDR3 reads CASSRIQISYSNQPQHF. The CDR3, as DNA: TGTGCCAGCAGTCGTATACAGATTTCTTATAGCAATCAGCCCCAGCATTTT.

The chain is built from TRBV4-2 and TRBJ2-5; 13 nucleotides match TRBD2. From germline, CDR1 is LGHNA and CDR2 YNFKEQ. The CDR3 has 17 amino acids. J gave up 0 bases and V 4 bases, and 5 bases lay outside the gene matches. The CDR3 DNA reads TGTGCCAGCAGCCTGTTTGGACTAGCGGGGGACCAAGAGACCCAGTACTTC. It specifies CASSLFGLAGDQETQYF.

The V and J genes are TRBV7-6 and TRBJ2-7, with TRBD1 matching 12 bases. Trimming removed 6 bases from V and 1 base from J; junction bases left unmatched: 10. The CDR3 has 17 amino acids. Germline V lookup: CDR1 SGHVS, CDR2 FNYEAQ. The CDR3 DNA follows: TGTGCCAGCAGGTCACTCCCGGGACAGGGGGCGTCCTACGAGCAGTACTTC. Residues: CASRSLPGQGASYEQYF.